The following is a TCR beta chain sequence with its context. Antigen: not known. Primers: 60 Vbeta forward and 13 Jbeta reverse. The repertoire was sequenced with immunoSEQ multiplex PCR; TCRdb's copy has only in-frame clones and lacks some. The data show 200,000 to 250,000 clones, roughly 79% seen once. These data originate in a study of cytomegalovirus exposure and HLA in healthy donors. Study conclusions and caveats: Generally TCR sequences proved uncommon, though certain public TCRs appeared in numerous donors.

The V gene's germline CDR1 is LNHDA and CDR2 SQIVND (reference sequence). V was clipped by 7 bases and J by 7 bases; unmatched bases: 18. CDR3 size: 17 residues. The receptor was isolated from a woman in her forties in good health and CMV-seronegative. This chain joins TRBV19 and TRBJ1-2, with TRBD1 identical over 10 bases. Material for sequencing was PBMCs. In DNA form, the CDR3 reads TGTGCCAGTAAAATTCCGGGACAGGGGTCCCCTCTTCGTGGCTACACCTTC. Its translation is CASKIPGQGSPLRGYTF.